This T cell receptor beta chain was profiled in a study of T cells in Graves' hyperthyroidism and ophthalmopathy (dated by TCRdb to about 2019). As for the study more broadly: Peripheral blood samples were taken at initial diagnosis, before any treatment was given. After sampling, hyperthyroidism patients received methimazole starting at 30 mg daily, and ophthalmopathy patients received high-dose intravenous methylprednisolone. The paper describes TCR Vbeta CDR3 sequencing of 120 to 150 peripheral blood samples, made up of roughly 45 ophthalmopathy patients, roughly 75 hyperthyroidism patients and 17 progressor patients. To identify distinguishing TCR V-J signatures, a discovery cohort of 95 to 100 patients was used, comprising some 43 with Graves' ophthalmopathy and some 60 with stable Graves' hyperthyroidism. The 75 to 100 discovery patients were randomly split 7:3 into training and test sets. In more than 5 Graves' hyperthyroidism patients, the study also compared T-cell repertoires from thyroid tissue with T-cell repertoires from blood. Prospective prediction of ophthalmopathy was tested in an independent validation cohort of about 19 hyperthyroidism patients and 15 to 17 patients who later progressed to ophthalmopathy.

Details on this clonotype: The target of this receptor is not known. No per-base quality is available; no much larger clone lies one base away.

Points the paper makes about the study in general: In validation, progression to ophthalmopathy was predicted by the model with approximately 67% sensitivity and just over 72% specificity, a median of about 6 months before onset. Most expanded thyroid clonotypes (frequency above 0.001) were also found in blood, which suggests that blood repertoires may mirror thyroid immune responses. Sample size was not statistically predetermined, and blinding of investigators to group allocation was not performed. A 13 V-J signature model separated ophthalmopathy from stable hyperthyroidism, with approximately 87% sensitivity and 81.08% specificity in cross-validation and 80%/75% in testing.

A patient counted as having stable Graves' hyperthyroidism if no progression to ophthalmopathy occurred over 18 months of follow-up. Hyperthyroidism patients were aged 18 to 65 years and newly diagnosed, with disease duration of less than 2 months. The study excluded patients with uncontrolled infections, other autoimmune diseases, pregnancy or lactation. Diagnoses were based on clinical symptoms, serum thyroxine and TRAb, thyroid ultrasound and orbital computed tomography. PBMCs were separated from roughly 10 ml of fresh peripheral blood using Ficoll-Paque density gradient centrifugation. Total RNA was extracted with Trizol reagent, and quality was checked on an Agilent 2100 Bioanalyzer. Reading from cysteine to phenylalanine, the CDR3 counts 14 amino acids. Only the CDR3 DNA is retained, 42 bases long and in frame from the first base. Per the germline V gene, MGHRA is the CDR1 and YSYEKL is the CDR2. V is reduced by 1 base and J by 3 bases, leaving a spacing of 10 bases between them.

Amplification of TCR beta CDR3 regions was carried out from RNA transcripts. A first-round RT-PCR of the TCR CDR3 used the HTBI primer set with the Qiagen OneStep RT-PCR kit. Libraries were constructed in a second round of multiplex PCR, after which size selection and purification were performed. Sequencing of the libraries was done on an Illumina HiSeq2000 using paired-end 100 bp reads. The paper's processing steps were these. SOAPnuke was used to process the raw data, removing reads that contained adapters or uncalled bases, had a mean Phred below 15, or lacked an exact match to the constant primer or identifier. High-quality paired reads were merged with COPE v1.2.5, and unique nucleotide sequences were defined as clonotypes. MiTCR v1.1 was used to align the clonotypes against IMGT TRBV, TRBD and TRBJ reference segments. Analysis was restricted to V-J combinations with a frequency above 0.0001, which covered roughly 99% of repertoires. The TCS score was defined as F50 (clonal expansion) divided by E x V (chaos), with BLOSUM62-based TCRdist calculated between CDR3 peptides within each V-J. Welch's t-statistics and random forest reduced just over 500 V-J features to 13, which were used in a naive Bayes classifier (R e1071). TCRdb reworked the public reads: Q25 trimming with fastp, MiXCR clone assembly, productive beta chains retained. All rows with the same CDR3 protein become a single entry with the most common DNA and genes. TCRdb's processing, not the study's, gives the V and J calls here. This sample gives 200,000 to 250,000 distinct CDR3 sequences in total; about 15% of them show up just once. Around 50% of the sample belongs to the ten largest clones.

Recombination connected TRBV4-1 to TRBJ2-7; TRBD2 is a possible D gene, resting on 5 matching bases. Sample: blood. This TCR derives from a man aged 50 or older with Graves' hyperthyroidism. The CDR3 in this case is CASSQVGKIYEQYF. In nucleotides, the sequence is TGCGCCAGCAGCCAAGTCGGGAAGATCTACGAGCAGTACTTC.